Following are 18 T cell receptor beta chains from one sample sequenced in a study of identical twins. TCRdb reanalysed the 5' RACE reads using MiXCR and keeps one entry per CDR3 protein. The repertoire holds hundreds of thousands of distinct CDR3 sequences, approximately 6% seen once, with around 1.9% in the top ten. Sequences were obtained from naive T cells sorted from blood. The receptor source for this set is a man aged 18 to 35 in good health.

This clonotype was seen at least ten times. J is TRBJ2-3 and V is TRBV12-3 or TRBV12-4, with 12 bases identical to TRBD2. With 5 bases clipped from V and 5 bases from J, the junction kept 8 bases outside the gene matches. The CDR3 is made up of 16 amino acids. CDR3: CASSRTSGMIGDTQYF. The CDR3 region has the DNA TGTGCCAGCAGTCGGACTAGCGGGATGATTGGAGATACGCAGTATTTT.

This clonotype appeared many times. The CDR3 DNA reads as TGCAGTGCCAAGGGCTCAACTGTGGCAGTGGGTGCAGAGACCCAGTACTTC. It is translated as CSAKGSTVAVGAETQYF. This sequence joins TRBV20-1 and TRBJ2-5; D is ambiguous. Trimming removed 6 bases from V and 4 bases from J, with 27 bases in between. Germline V lookup: CDR1 DFQATT, CDR2 SNEGSKA (reference sequence). The CDR3 is made up of 17 amino acids.

This clonotype occurred many times. The chain carries TRBV6-1 and TRBJ1-2, with D tentatively TRBD1 (5 bases). The CDR3 covers 16 residues. Germline V gene lookup returns CDR1 MNHNS and CDR2 SASEGT. Between the trimmed V and J ends, which lost 7 bases and 5 bases, there was a span of 23 bases. The CDR3 DNA is TGTGCCAGCACCCCCCGGGGGAGGCAACCCTTTTATGGCTACACCTTC. It encodes CASTPRGRQPFYGYTF.

V gene TRBV19 combines with J gene TRBJ2-1; D is unclear. Germline CDR1 reads LNHDA; CDR2 reads SQIVND (reference sequence). Deletions cut 2 bases from V and 6 bases from J, with 8 bases between. This CDR3 region has 13 residues. The CDR3 region has the DNA TGTGCCAGTAGTATACGACTCCTCAATGAGCAGTTCTTC. Its protein is CASSIRLLNEQFF. Full variable domain (remainder filled in from reference TRBV19 and TRBJ2-1): DGGITQSPKYLFRKEGQNVTLSCEQNLNHDAMYWYRQDPGQGLRLIYYSQIVNDFQKGDIAEGYSVSREKKESFPLTVTSAQKNPTAFYLCASSIRLLNEQFFGPGTRLTVL.

This clonotype was detected only a few times. The chain employs TRBV5-1 and TRBJ1-2; D is possibly TRBD1 (5 bases). Germline CDR1 is SGHRS and CDR2 is YFSETQ. The CDR3 consists of 13 residues. V lost 3 bases and J lost 2, with 8 bases in between. The CDR3 nucleotides are TGCGCCAGCAGCTCGGAGGGGAACTATGGCTACACCTTC. Amino acids: CASSSEGNYGYTF.

The chain employs TRBV6-4 and TRBJ1-2; TRBD1 matches at 7 bases. The CDR3 contains 13 residues. J was trimmed by 7 bases and V by 6 bases; bases with no gene match: 8. In germline, CDR1 is MRHNA, CDR2 SNTAGT. The CDR3 here is CASSRQGQSGYTF. CDR3 coding DNA: TGTGCCAGCAGCAGACAGGGTCAGTCTGGCTACACCTTC.

The genes are TRBV6-2 or TRBV6-3 and TRBJ1-6, with D possibly matching TRBD1 (6 bases). The V gene's germline CDR1 is MNHEY and CDR2 SVGEGT. This CDR3 has 15 amino acids. Trimming removed 0 bases from V and 6 bases from J, with 9 bases in between. CDR3 protein: CASSYSGQSNSPLHF. CDR3 bases: TGTGCCAGCAGTTACTCCGGACAGAGTAATTCACCCCTCCACTTT.

This clonotype was picked up many times. The chain has TRBV6-5 and TRBJ2-5, with a possible D match to TRBD1 (5 bases). Trimming removed 1 base at V and 4 bases at J, with 13 bases between. From germline, CDR1 is MNHEY and CDR2 SVGAGI. The CDR3 is 15 residues long. The CDR3 DNA follows: TGTGCCAGCAGTTACTTAAGCAGGGAAGGAGAGACCCAGTACTTC. As protein: CASSYLSREGETQYF.

This clonotype was seen a few times. The V gene is TRBV7-3, the J gene TRBJ2-2; possible D gene TRBD2, 5 bases. CDR1 and CDR2 (germline): SGHTA, FQGTGA. Trimming took 4 bases from V and 0 from J, leaving 12 bases between them. The CDR3 has 16 residues. The CDR3 spells CASSSRDGTNTGELFF. CDR3 DNA sequence: TGTGCCAGCAGCTCCCGAGACGGGACGAACACCGGGGAGCTGTTTTTT.

At least ten counts were recorded for this clonotype. CDR3 sequence reads: CSVAGNLSTDTQYF. The CDR3 region has the DNA TGCAGCGTTGCCGGGAACCTTAGCACAGATACGCAGTATTTT. The V gene is TRBV29-1, the J gene TRBJ2-3; possible D gene TRBD2, 5 bases. The CDR3 spans 14 residues. The V gene lost 4 bases and the J gene lost 0 bases, with 11 bases spanning the gap. Germline CDR1 is SQVTM and CDR2 is ANQGSEA.

The chain joins TRBV18 to TRBJ2-7; 8 bases are shared with TRBD1. After removal of 3 bases from V and 3 bases from J, the junction contained 7 bases not matched to a gene. The CDR3 is made up of 15 amino acids. CDR1 is KGHSH and CDR2 is LQKENI in the germline V gene. The CDR3 sequence is CASSPDRGRSYEQYV. In nucleotides, the CDR3 is TGTGCCAGCTCACCCGACAGGGGTCGTAGCTACGAGCAGTACGTC.

This clonotype showed up many times. V usage is TRBV11-2 and J usage is TRBJ2-3; D gene uncertain. The germline CDR1 and CDR2 sequences are SGHAT and FQNNGV. The V end was cut by 3 bases, the J end by 5 bases, with 6 bases between. The CDR3 loop spans 12 amino acids. CDR3 DNA sequence: TGTGCCAGCAGCTTGCAAGGAGATACGCAGTATTTT. Translating it yields CASSLQGDTQYF.

This clonotype was observed a handful of times. V gene TRBV11-2 combines with J gene TRBJ1-3; D not certain. V was trimmed by 5 bases and J by 8 bases, leaving 13 bases between them. The CDR3 covers 13 residues. CDR1 is SGHAT and CDR2 is FQNNGV in the germline V gene. This CDR3 reads CASSQINADTIYF. The CDR3 nucleotides read TGTGCCAGCAGCCAAATAAACGCGGACACCATATATTTT.

About this clonotype itself: This CDR3 fails to terminate in the conserved phenylalanine or tryptophan, so it likely reflects a read error. The J gene is TRBJ2-1, the V gene TRBV7-9; D remains unclear. The germline gives CDR1 SEHNR, CDR2 FQNEAQ (reference sequence). The CDR3 runs to 11 residues. V shed 3 bases and J shed 9 bases, with 6 bases lying between them. In nucleotides, the CDR3 is TGTGCCAGCAGCTTCGGGCCTGAGCAGTTCTTA. It translates to CASSFGPEQFL.

The gene calls are TRBV2 and TRBJ2-1; D is perhaps TRBD2 (7 bases). The germline V gene has CDR1 SNHLY and CDR2 FYNNEI. V was pared by 9 bases and J by 8 bases, with 14 bases between. This CDR3 has 12 residues. CDR3 residues: CASTRGGHEQFF. CDR3 coding DNA: TGTGCCAGTACGAGGGGGGGGCATGAGCAGTTCTTC.

Many counts were recorded for this clonotype. The V call is TRBV12-3 or TRBV12-4, the J call TRBJ2-4; 7 nucleotides agree with TRBD2. CDR3 length equals 16 residues. The ends lost 6 bases at V and 8 bases at J; junction bases unmatched: 16. CDR3 coding DNA: TGTGCCAGCAGCCCGCTCGGGGCGGGAGTGTATGACATTCAGTACTTC. Translation gives CASSPLGAGVYDIQYF.

This clonotype has at least ten counts. DNA for the CDR3: TGTGCCAGCAGTTTATGGGACCTGGGCGAGGGAAAACTGTTTTTT. This translates into CASSLWDLGEGKLFF. The chain has TRBV28 and TRBJ1-4; unclear D gene. CDR1 MDHEN and CDR2 SYDVKM come from the germline V gene. This CDR3 spans 15 amino acids. V was shortened by 0 bases and J by 10 bases, with 15 bases between the two germline ends.

Ten or more counts support this clonotype. V is TRBV4-2 and J is TRBJ2-2, with 10 bases that match TRBD2. The length of the CDR3 is 15 residues. Germline V lookup: CDR1 LGHNA, CDR2 YNFKEQ. The J segment lost 5 bases and the V segment lost 3 bases, leaving 3 bases of the junction unmatched. CDR3 nucleotide sequence: TGTGCCAGCAGCCAGCTAGCGGGAGATACCGGGGAGCTGTTTTTT. Translation: CASSQLAGDTGELFF.